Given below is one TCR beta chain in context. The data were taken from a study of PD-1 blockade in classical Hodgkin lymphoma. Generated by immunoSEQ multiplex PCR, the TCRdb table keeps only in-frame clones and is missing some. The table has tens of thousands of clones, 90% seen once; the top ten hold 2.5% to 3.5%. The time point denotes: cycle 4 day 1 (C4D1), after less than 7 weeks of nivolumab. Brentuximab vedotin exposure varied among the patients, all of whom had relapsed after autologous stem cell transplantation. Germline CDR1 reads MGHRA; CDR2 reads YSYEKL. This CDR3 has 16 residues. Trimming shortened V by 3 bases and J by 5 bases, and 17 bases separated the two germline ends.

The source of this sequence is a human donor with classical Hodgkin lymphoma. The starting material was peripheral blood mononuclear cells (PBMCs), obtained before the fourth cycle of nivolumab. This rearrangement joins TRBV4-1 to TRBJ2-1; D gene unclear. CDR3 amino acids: CASSQSGLSNDNEQFF. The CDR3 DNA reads TGCGCCAGCAGCCAGTCTGGGCTCTCAAATGACAATGAGCAGTTCTTC.